One and the same sample provided the 9 T cell receptor beta chains below, sequenced in a study of blood T cell repertoires in COVID-19. Data came from immunoSEQ multiplex PCR; TCRdb stores just in-frame clones and leaves some out. The table includes around 360,000 clones, roughly nine tenths detected once. The sequencing input was PBMCs or T cells enriched from blood (not recorded which). The source is a woman younger than 45 who had recovered from COVID-19.

The chain has TRBV4-1 and TRBJ1-3, with a possible D match to TRBD1 (6 bases). CDR1 and CDR2 from the germline V gene are MGHRA and YSYEKL. Trimming took off 6 bases at V and 4 bases at J, with 16 bases between the two ends. There are 15 residues in the CDR3. In DNA form, the CDR3 reads TGCGCCAGCAGGACGGGACAAGGGGAGGGAAACACCATATATTTT. Protein product: CASRTGQGEGNTIYF.

This sequence joins TRBV6-1 and TRBJ2-5; the match to TRBD2 covers 11 bases. The CDR3 runs 16 residues. V trimming: 2 bases; J trimming: 5 bases; junction bases outside the gene matches: 7. The germline V gene encodes CDR1 MNHNS and CDR2 SASEGT. CDR3: CASSEWGGLAGETQYF. As DNA, the CDR3 is TGTGCCAGCAGTGAATGGGGAGGACTAGCGGGTGAGACCCAGTACTTC.

J is TRBJ2-2 and V is TRBV11-3, with 11 bases fitting TRBD1. The CDR3 is 16 amino acids. CDR1 is SGHNT, CDR2 YENEEA, per germline. V shed 5 bases and J 4 bases; nucleotides not matched to a gene: 6. The CDR3 here is CASSPGQGAGTGELFF. The CDR3 bases are TGTGCCAGCAGCCCCGGACAGGGGGCGGGCACCGGGGAGCTGTTTTTT. Based on the CDR3 plus reference TRBV11-3 and TRBJ2-2, the full variable domain is EAGVVQSPRYKIIEKKQPVAFWCNPISGHNTLYWYLQNLGQGPELLIRYENEEAVDDSQLPKDRFSAERLKGVDSTLKIQPAELGDSAVYLCASSPGQGAGTGELFFGEGSRLTVL.

In this sample, this clone turned up a few times. V gene TRBV6-1 combines with J gene TRBJ2-1; 7 positions agree with TRBD2. V trimming: 0 bases; J trimming: 3 bases; junction bases outside the gene matches: 5. The CDR3 extends over 16 amino acids. Germline CDR1 MNHNS, CDR2 SASEGT. CDR3 sequence: CASSEALAEIYNEQFF. CDR3 bases: TGTGCCAGCAGTGAAGCCCTAGCGGAGATCTACAATGAGCAGTTCTTC.

Only one count was recorded for this clone. The chain recombines TRBV5-1 with TRBJ2-7; 7 bases align to TRBD2. Germline loops: CDR1 SGHRS, CDR2 YFSETQ. The V gene end was trimmed by 2 bases and the J gene end by 0 bases; junction bases not matched to a gene: 2. The CDR3 is 14 residues long. CDR3 nucleotide sequence: TGCGCCAGCAGCTTAAGCGGGACCTCCTACGAGCAGTACTTC. Translating gives CASSLSGTSYEQYF.

V usage is TRBV12-3 or TRBV12-4 and J usage is TRBJ2-7, with D tentatively TRBD1 (6 bases). Trimming removed 4 bases from V and 5 bases from J, with 9 bases in between. This CDR3 contains 12 residues. CDR3 sequence (DNA): TGTGCCAGCAGTTACAGGGTGAACGAGCAGTACTTC. Translating gives CASSYRVNEQYF.

V gene TRBV12-3 or TRBV12-4 combines with J gene TRBJ1-2; D gene ambiguous. The CDR3 sequence is 12 residues long. V was pared by 5 bases and J by 2 bases, with 6 bases between. The CDR3 bases are TGTGCCAGCAGTGCAGGAAACTATGGCTACACCTTC. Its translation is CASSAGNYGYTF.

This clone was recorded once. CDR3 in amino acids: CASSEALAGELETQYF. The CDR3 DNA sequence: TGTGCCAGCAGTGAAGCCTTGGCAGGGGAATTAGAGACCCAGTACTTC. V gene TRBV2 combines with J gene TRBJ2-5, with D maybe TRBD1 (6 bases). Per the germline V gene, CDR1 is SNHLY and CDR2 is FYNNEI. The length of the CDR3 is 16 residues. Deletions cut 0 bases from V and 4 bases from J, with 15 bases between.

V gene TRBV7-8 combines with J gene TRBJ1-4; maybe TRBD1 (6 bases). V was shortened by 0 bases and J by 8 bases, with 16 bases between the two germline ends. This CDR3 comprises 16 residues. From germline, CDR1 is SGHVS and CDR2 FQNEAQ. This chain's CDR3 is CASSLAQGTPSEKLFF. The CDR3 region has the DNA TGTGCCAGCAGCTTAGCGCAGGGGACACCCTCCGAAAAACTGTTTTTT.